This T cell receptor beta chain was documented in a study of control samples from healthy donors and cancer patients (TCRdb year 2020). Of note for this clone: What this receptor recognizes is not known. Within one base of it there is no much larger clone, and no base qualities were kept.

Taken from cysteine to phenylalanine, the CDR3 has 17 residues. Of the read, only the CDR3 DNA is kept; its 51 bases are in frame from base 1. CDR1 and CDR2, looked up from the germline V gene, are SQVTM and ANQGSEA. Trimming at the junction amounts to 1 base on V and 4 bases on J, and the germline ends lie 22 bases apart. The library was produced with the immunoSEQ multiplex PCR assay. Entries here come from immuneACCESS through TCRdb and include only in-frame sequences with V and J called. Some clones fail to appear in such tables; in the studies checked, an unresolved V gene covers under half of the shortfall, and the cause of the remainder is unknown. The sample table shows 150,000 or so clones, and 93% are seen once. The top ten clonotypes cover more than 5% of the sample.

Sequences were obtained from blood. Recombination linked TRBV29-1 to TRBJ1-2, with the D gene too uncertain to name. The origin of this receptor is a young man in good health. At the DNA level, the sequence is TGCAGCGTTGAAGGTGGGAGAACAGCGGAGGCTTCCTATGGCTACACCTTC. The resulting protein is CSVEGGRTAEASYGYTF.